This T cell receptor beta chain came from a study of blood T cell repertoires in COVID-19. Study summary: T cells, B-cell-depleted T cells, or PBMCs supplied cDNA or gDNA.

The CDR3 length is 17 residues. V shed 0 bases, J shed 6 bases, and the junction held 5 bases outside the gene matches. Germline V gene lookup returns CDR1 SGHNT and CDR2 YENEEA. This clone was counted only a few times. Original handling: Amplification of reference gene primers was used by the study to estimate nucleated cell counts. The protocol was immunoSEQ multiplex PCR, while the TCRdb copy is restricted to in-frame clones and leaves out a portion. V and J calls and clone size come straight from that table; D and trimming were deduced from the DNA. The table has around 97,000 clones, approximately 86% seen once.

Sequencing was done on a sample of peripheral blood. This rearrangement joins TRBV11-3 to TRBJ2-2, with 12 bases identical to TRBD2. The receptor's source is a human donor in a cohort sampled during active COVID-19. The chain's CDR3 is CASSLEWTSGASGELFF. The CDR3 DNA reads as TGTGCCAGCAGCTTAGAGTGGACTAGCGGGGCGTCCGGGGAGCTGTTTTTT. The whole variable domain, filled in from reference TRBV11-3 and TRBJ2-2, reads EAGVVQSPRYKIIEKKQPVAFWCNPISGHNTLYWYLQNLGQGPELLIRYENEEAVDDSQLPKDRFSAERLKGVDSTLKIQPAELGDSAVYLCASSLEWTSGASGELFFGEGSRLTVL.